This T cell receptor beta chain was identified in a study of CD8 T cells in Susac syndrome. Trimming cost V 3 bases and J 5 bases, with 14 bases left between them. This CDR3 spans 15 amino acids. Germline CDR1 and CDR2: SGHTA and FQGNSA. Random-hexamer reverse transcription was applied to about 0.5 to 1 ug RNA. An immunoSEQ multiplex PCR amplified TCR beta CDR3 over 54 Vbeta and 13 Jbeta. TCRdb re-analysed the immunoSEQ multiplex PCR reads in MiXCR, keeping a single row per CDR3 protein. Of roughly 110,000 distinct CDR3 sequences listed, around 93% are singletons. Sequencing targeted TCR beta in blood CD8+ and CD4+ T cells. Healthy donors were controls matched for age and sex.

Sequencing was performed on CD8+ T cells from PBMCs. The V and J genes are TRBV7-2 and TRBJ2-1; maybe TRBD2 (5 bases). This receptor was obtained from a human donor in good health. The CDR3 region has the DNA TGTGCCAGCAGCTTCGCCGCGGGTGAAGACAATGAGCAGTTCTTC. Its protein is CASSFAAGEDNEQFF.